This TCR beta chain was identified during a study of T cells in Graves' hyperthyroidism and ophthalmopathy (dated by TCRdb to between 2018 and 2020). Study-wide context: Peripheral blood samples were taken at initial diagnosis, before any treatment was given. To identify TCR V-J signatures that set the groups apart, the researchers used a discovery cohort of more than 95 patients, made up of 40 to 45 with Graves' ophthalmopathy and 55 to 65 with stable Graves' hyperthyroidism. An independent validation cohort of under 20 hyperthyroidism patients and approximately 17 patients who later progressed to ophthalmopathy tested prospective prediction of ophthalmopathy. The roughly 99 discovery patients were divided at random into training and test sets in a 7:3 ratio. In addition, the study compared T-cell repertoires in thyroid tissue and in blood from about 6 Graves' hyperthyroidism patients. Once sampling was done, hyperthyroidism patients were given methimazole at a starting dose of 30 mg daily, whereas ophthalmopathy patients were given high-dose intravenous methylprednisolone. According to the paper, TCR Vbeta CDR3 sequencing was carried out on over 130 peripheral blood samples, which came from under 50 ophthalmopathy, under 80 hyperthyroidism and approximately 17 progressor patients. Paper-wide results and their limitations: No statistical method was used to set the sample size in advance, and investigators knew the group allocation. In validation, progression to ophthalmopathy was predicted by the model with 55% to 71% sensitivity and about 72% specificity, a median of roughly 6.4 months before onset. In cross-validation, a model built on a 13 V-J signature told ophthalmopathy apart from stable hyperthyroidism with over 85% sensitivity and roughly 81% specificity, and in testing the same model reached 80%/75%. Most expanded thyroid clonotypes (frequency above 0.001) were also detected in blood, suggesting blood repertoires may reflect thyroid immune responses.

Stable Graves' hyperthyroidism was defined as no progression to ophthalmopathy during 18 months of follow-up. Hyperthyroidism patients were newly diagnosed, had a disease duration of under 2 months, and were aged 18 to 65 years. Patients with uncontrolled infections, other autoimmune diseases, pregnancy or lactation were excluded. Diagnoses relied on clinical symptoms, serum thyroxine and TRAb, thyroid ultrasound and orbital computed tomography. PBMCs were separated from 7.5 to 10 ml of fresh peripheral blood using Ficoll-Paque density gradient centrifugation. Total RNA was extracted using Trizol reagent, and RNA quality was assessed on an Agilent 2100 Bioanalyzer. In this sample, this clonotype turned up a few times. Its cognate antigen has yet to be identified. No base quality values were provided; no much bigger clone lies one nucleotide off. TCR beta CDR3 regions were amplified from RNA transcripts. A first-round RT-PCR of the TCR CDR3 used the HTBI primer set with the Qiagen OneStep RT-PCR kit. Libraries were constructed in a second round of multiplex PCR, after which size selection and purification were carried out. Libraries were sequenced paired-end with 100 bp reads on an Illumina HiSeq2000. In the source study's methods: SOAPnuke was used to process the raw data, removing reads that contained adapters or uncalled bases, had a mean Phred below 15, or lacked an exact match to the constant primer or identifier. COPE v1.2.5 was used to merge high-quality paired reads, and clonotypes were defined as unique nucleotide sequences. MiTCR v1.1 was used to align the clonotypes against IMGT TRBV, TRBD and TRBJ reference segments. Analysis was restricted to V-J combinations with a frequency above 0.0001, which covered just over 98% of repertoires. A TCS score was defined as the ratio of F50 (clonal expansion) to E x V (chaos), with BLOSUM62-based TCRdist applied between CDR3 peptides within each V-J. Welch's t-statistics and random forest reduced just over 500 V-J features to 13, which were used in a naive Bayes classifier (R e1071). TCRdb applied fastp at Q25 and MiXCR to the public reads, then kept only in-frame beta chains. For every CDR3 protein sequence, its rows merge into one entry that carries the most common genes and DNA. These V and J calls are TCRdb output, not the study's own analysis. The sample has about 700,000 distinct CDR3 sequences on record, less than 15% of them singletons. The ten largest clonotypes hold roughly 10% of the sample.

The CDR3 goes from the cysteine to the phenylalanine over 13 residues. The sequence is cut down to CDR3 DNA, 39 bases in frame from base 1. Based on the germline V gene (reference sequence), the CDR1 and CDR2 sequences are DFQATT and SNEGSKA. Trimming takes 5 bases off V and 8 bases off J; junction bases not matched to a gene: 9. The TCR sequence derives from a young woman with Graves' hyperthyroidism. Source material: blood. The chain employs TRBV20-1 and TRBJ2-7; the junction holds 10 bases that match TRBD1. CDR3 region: CSAARDRGVKQYF. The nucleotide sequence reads TGCAGTGCTGCCCGGGACAGGGGTGTTAAGCAGTACTTC.